This record covers a single TCR beta chain. The sample is drawn from a study of blood T cell repertoires in COVID-19. The wider study: T cells, B-cell-depleted T cells, or PBMCs provided the cDNA or gDNA that served as material.

V dropped 4 bases and J dropped 7; count of bases not matched to a gene: 5. Germline CDR1 and CDR2: KGHSH and LQKENI. The length of the CDR3 is 13 residues. In the original analysis: Reference gene primer amplification yielded estimated nucleated cell counts. TCRdb keeps only in-frame clones here, not all; method: immunoSEQ multiplex PCR. V and J calls and clone size are those listed in that table; D and trimming were worked out from the DNA. Of roughly 480,000 clones listed, about 91% are singletons. This clonotype originated in a man aged 18 to 29 with COVID-19, enrolled during active disease. The chain couples TRBV18 to TRBJ1-2, with 8 bases lining up with TRBD1. Sample: peripheral blood. CDR3: CASSLNDRGGYTF. The CDR3 DNA is TGTGCCAGCTCACTTAACGACAGGGGTGGCTACACCTTC.